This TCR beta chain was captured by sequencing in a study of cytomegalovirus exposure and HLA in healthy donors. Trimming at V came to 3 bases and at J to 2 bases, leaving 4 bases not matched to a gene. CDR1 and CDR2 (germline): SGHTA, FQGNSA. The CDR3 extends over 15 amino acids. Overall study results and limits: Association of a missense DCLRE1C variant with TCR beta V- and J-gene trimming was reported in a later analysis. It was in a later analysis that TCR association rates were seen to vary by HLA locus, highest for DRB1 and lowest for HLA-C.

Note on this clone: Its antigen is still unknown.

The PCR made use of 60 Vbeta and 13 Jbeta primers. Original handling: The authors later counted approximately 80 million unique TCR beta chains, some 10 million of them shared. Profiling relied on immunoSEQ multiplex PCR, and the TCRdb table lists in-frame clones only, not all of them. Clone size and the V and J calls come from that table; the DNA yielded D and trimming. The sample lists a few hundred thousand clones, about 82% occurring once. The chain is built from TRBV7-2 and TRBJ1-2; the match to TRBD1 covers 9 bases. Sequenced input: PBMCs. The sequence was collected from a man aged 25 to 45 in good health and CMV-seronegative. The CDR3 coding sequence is TGTGCCAGCAGCTTCACTGGACAGGGGAACTATGGCTACACCTTC. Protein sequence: CASSFTGQGNYGYTF.